The text below deals with one TCR beta chain. This sample was taken from a study of monozygotic twins with inflammatory bowel disease. Germline values: CDR1 LNHDA, CDR2 SQIVND (reference sequence). The length of the CDR3 is 12 residues. Eight separate reactions per sample served to make cDNA. For both chains, the TCRalpha and TCRbeta cDNA went through two nested PCRs of 16 and 9 cycles. With the 5' RACE reads reprocessed, TCRdb shows one record per CDR3 protein and no DNA. The repertoire table contains fewer than 550,000 distinct CDR3 sequences. The receptor comes from a human donor with ulcerative colitis or Crohn's disease, or a healthy co-twin of an affected twin (not recorded which). V is TRBV19 and J is TRBJ2-4. The specimen sequenced was blood. The CDR3 here is CASSIRVGIQYF.